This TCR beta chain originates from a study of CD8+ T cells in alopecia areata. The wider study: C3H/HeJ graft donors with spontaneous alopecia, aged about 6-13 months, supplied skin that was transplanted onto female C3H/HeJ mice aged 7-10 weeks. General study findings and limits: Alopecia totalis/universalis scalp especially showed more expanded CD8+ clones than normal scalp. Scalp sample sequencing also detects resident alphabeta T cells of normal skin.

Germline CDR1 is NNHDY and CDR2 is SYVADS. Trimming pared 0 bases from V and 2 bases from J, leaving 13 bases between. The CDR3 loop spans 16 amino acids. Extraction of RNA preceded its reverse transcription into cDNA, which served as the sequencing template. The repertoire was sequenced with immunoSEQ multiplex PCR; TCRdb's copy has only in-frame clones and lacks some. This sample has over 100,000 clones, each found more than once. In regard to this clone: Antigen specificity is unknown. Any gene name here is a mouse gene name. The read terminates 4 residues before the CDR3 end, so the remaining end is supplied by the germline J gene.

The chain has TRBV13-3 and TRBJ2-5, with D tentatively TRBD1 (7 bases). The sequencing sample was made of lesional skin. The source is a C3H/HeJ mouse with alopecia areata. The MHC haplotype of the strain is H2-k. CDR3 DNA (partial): TGTGCCAGCAGTGATGCAAGGGGGCTTGGCCAAGAC. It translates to CASSDARGLGQD. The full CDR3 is CASSDARGLGQDTQYF.